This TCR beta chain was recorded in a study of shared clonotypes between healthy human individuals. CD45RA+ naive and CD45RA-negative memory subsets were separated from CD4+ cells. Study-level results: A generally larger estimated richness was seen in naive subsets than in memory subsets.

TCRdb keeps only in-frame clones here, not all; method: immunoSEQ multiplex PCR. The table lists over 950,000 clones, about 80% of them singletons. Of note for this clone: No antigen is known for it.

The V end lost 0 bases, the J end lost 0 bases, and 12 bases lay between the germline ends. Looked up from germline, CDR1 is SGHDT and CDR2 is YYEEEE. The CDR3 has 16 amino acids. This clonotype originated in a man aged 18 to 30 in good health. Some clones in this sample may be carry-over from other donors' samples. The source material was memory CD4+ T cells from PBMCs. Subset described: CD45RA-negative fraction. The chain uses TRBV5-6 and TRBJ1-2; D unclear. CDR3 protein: CASSLGGAAPNYGYTF. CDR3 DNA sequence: TGTGCCAGCAGCTTGGGAGGAGCAGCGCCTAACTATGGCTACACCTTC.